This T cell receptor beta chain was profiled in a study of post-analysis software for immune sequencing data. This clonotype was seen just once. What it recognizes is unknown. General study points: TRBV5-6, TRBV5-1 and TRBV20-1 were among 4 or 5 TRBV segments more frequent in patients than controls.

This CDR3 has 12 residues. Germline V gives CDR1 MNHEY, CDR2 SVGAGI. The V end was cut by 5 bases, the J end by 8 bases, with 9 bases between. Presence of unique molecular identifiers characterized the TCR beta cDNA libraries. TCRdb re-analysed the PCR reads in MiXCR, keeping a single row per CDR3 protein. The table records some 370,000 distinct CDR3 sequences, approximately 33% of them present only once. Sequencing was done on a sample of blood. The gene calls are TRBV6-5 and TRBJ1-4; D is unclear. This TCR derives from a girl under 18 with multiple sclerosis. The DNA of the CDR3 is TGTGCCAGCAGTAGGACGGCCGAAAAACTGTTTTTT. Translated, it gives CASSRTAEKLFF.